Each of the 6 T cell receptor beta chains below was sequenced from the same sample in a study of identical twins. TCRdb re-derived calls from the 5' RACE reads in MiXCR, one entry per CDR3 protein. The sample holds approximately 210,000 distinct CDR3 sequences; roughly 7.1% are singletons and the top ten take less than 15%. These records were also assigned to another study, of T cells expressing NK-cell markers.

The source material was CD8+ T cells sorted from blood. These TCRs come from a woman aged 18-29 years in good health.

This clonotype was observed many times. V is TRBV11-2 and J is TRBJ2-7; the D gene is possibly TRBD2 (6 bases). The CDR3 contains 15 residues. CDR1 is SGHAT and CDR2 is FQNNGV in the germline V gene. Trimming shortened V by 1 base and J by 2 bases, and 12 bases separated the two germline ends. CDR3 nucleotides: TGTGCCAGCAGCTTAGGAGCCGGGAGCACCTACGAGCAGTACTTC. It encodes CASSLGAGSTYEQYF.

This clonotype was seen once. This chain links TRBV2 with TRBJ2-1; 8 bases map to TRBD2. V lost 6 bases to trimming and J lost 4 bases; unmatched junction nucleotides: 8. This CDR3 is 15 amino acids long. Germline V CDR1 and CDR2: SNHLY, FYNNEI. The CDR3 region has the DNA TGTGCCAGCAGATCTGTCGGGAGGGTATACAATGAGCAGTTCTTC. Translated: CASRSVGRVYNEQFF.

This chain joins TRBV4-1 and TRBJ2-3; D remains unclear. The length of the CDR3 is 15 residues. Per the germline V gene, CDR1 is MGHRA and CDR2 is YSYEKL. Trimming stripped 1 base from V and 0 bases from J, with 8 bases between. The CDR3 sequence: CASSQAPDSTDTQYF. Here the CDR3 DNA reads TGCGCCAGCAGCCAAGCCCCGGACAGCACAGATACGCAGTATTTT.

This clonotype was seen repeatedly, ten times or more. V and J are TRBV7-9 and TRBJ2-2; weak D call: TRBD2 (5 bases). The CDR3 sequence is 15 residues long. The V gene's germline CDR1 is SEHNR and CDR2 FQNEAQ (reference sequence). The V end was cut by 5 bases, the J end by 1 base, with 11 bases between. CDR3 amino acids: CASSLDYVNTGELFF. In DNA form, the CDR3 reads TGTGCCAGCAGCCTCGACTATGTGAACACCGGGGAGCTGTTTTTT. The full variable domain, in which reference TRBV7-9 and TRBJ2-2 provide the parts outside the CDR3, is DTGVSQNPRHKITKRGQNVTFRCDPISEHNRLYWYRQTLGQGPEFLTYFQNEAQLEKSRLLSDRFSAERPKGSFSTLEIQRTEQGDSAMYLCASSLDYVNTGELFFGEGSRLTVL.

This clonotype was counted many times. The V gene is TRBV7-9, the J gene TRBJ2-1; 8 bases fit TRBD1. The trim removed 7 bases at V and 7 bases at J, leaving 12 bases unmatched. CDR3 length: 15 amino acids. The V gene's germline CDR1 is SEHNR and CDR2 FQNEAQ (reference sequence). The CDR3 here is CASKFGQGESNEQFF. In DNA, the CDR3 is TGTGCCAGCAAGTTCGGACAGGGAGAATCTAATGAGCAGTTCTTC.

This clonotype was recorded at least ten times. The DNA of the CDR3 is TGCAGCGTTGAAGATTTACAGGGAAGGTCCTACGAGCAGTACTTC. It is translated as CSVEDLQGRSYEQYF. This chain uses TRBV29-1 with TRBJ2-7; a possible D gene is TRBD1 (6 bases). Germline CDR1 SQVTM, CDR2 ANQGSEA. V was shortened by 0 bases and J by 1 base, with 13 bases between the two germline ends. The CDR3 contains 15 residues.